These 3 T cell receptor beta chains share one sample of origin, sequenced in a study of CD8 T cells in Susac syndrome. Random hexamers were used to reverse transcribe 0.5 to 1 ug of RNA. TCRdb itself ran the immunoSEQ multiplex PCR reads through MiXCR, one entry per CDR3 protein. The sample carries about 300,000 distinct CDR3 sequences, roughly 94% recorded once. Material for sequencing was CD4+ T cells from PBMCs. These receptors were taken from a human donor with multiple sclerosis.

This sequence joins TRBV5-1 and TRBJ2-3; D gene ambiguous. Between the trimmed V and J ends, which lost 0 bases and 3 bases, there was a span of 8 bases. This CDR3 is 14 amino acids long. Germline loops: CDR1 SGHRS, CDR2 YFSETQ. CDR3 sequence: CASSLVPETDTQYF. CDR3 DNA: TGCGCCAGCAGCTTGGTCCCGGAAACAGATACGCAGTATTTT.

This chain joins TRBV7-2 and TRBJ2-1; 10 bases line up with TRBD2. The CDR3 is 14 amino acids. Germline values: CDR1 SGHTA, CDR2 FQGNSA. V lost 5 bases to trimming and J lost 9 bases; unmatched junction nucleotides: 7. The CDR3 nucleotides are TGTGCCAGCAGCCCGGGACTAGCGAACACTGAGCAGTTCTTC. Protein: CASSPGLANTEQFF.

The chain couples TRBV3-1 to TRBJ2-3; D unclear. Germline V lookup: CDR1 LGHDT, CDR2 YNNKEL (reference sequence). The V and J ends lost 0 bases and 9 bases respectively, with 13 bases between them. This CDR3 has 14 residues. The CDR3 DNA follows: TGTGCCAGCAGCCAAGATTGGGGAAGAGACACGCAGTATTTT. It translates to CASSQDWGRDTQYF.